Below, 13 T cell receptor beta chains from the same sample are listed, as sequenced in a study of blood T cell repertoires in COVID-19. Clones were read by immunoSEQ multiplex PCR, and TCRdb kept only the in-frame ones, dropping some. The sample has 180,000 or so clones; over 75% are singletons. What was sequenced was peripheral blood. The source of these receptors is a man in his fifties or sixties who had recovered from COVID-19.

The V and J genes are TRBV11-3 and TRBJ2-1; TRBD1 agrees at 10 bases. Trimming cost V 5 bases and J 5 bases; bases outside gene matches: 6. Germline-derived CDR1 and CDR2 are SGHNT and YENEEA. The CDR3 has 15 amino acids. CDR3 DNA sequence: TGTGCCAGCAGCCCGGGGACAGGGGCTGACAATGAGCAGTTCTTC. The encoded protein is CASSPGTGADNEQFF.

V gene TRBV3-1 (or the pseudogene TRBV3-2) combines with J gene TRBJ2-3; tentative D call: TRBD2 (6 bases). The CDR3 extends over 14 amino acids. Between the trimmed V and J ends, which lost 5 bases and 0 bases, there was a span of 9 bases. Germline values: CDR1 LGHDT, CDR2 YNNKEL (reference sequence). CDR3 sequence reads: CASSSGTSTDTQYF. In DNA, the CDR3 is TGTGCCAGCAGCTCCGGGACTAGCACAGATACGCAGTATTTT.

The chain couples TRBV11-3 to TRBJ1-5; TRBD1 matches 7 bases. The germline V gene encodes CDR1 SGHNT and CDR2 YENEEA. The V segment lost 4 bases and the J segment 4 bases; nucleotides outside the gene matches: 7. The length of the CDR3 is 15 residues. The CDR3: CASSCPGGPNQPQHF. DNA of the CDR3: TGTGCCAGCAGCTGTCCAGGGGGGCCAAATCAGCCCCAGCATTTT.

This rearrangement joins TRBV4-1 to TRBJ2-1; D uncertain. Trimming shortened V by 4 bases and J by 8 bases, and 9 bases separated the two germline ends. Germline loops: CDR1 MGHRA, CDR2 YSYEKL. The length of the CDR3 is 12 residues. CDR3 residues: CASSPEFDEQFF. The CDR3 DNA reads TGCGCCAGCAGCCCGGAGTTCGATGAGCAGTTCTTC.

The rearrangement joins TRBV3-1 (or the pseudogene TRBV3-2) to TRBJ2-1, with 8 bases fitting TRBD1. The V and J ends lost 1 base and 5 bases, in that order; junction bases with no gene match: 7. Germline V gene lookup returns CDR1 LGHDT and CDR2 YNNKEL (reference sequence). The CDR3 is 16 residues long. The CDR3 DNA follows: TGTGCCAGCAGCCAAGTTGACAGGGGCGACAACAATGAGCAGTTCTTC. Its translation is CASSQVDRGDNNEQFF.

The rearrangement links TRBV7-9 to TRBJ2-5, with 11 positions matching TRBD2. Trimming cost V 5 bases and J 4 bases; bases outside gene matches: 18. Germline V CDR1 and CDR2: SEHNR, FQNEAQ (reference sequence). This CDR3 has 19 residues. The CDR3 loop is CASSTRASGGLRVRETQYF. The CDR3 DNA reads TGTGCCAGCAGCACTCGGGCTAGCGGGGGGTTGAGGGTTCGAGAGACCCAGTACTTC.

This chain joins TRBV20-1 and TRBJ2-7; TRBD2 might be the D (5 bases). The CDR3 is 16 residues long. Germline CDR1 reads DFQATT; CDR2 reads SNEGSKA (reference sequence). With 3 bases removed from V and 3 bases from J, the gap between germline ends came to 21 bases. CDR3 sequence (DNA): TGCAGTGCTAGTCTGGCTTTCCTAGCACGGGGCTACGAGCAGTACTTC. Amino acids: CSASLAFLARGYEQYF.

The chain uses TRBV6-5 and TRBJ2-1; D uncertain. Trimming took 0 bases from V and 0 from J, leaving 9 bases between them. In germline, CDR1 is MNHEY, CDR2 SVGAGI. This CDR3 has 16 amino acids. The CDR3 loop reads CASSYSSLSSYNEQFF. In DNA form, the CDR3 reads TGTGCCAGCAGTTACTCTAGCCTTAGCTCCTACAATGAGCAGTTCTTC.

V and J are TRBV6-5 and TRBJ1-3; D is uncertain. Trimming took 4 bases from V and 7 from J, leaving 11 bases between them. CDR1 is MNHEY, CDR2 SVGAGI, per germline. The CDR3 covers 13 residues. Written as DNA, the CDR3 is TGTGCCAGCAGTTTAAAGGGAGGTAACACCATATATTTT. This gives the protein CASSLKGGNTIYF.

The CDR3 bases are TGTGCCAGCAGCCGACAGGGGGAGTACAATGAGCAGTTCTTC. It yields the protein CASSRQGEYNEQFF. The chain combines TRBV7-9 with TRBJ2-1; 9 bases are shared with TRBD1. This CDR3 spans 14 amino acids. The germline gives CDR1 SEHNR, CDR2 FQNEAQ (reference sequence). The ends lost 5 bases at V and 4 bases at J; junction bases unmatched: 3. The variable domain in full, with the rest retrieved from reference TRBV7-9 and TRBJ2-1, is DTGVSQNPRHKITKRGQNVTFRCDPISEHNRLYWYRQTLGQGPEFLTYFQNEAQLEKSRLLSDRFSAERPKGSFSTLEIQRTEQGDSAMYLCASSRQGEYNEQFFGPGTRLTVL.

The chain is built from TRBV12-3 or TRBV12-4 and TRBJ1-2; TRBD1 is a possible D gene (5 bases). V lost 1 base and J 7 bases, leaving 7 bases between the germline ends. The CDR3 extends over 12 amino acids. CDR3 region: CASSLDGGGYTF. CDR3 nucleotides: TGTGCCAGCAGTTTAGACGGGGGTGGCTACACCTTC.

J is TRBJ1-2 and V is TRBV6-5; 7 bases are shared with TRBD1. Germline V gene data show CDR1 as MNHEY and CDR2 as SVGAGI. V gave up 8 bases and J gave up 0 bases; unmatched junction bases: 3. The CDR3 consists of 13 residues. As DNA, the CDR3 is TGTGCCAGCTTAGGGACAGCTAACTATGGCTACACCTTC. As protein: CASLGTANYGYTF.

DNA for the CDR3: TGTGCCAGCAGCTTGGGAGGGGGGGCGTCCTGGGAGACCCAGTACTTC. It codes for CASSLGGGASWETQYF. J is TRBJ2-5 and V is TRBV5-4; D may be TRBD2 (7 bases). The germline V gene encodes CDR1 SGHNT and CDR2 YYREEE (reference sequence). This CDR3 has 16 amino acids. The V gene lost 0 bases and the J gene lost 5 bases, with 17 bases spanning the gap.